What follows describes a single TCR beta chain. The antigen is unknown. The time point denotes: blood at routine non-recurrence follow-up after resection. These data originate in a study of spatial heterogeneity in lung cancer. Turning to the study itself: The cohort: approximately 66 early-stage, untreated non-small cell lung cancer patients.

Individual TCR cDNA molecules each bore their own unique molecular identifier. TCRdb re-analysed the 5' RACE reads in MiXCR, keeping a single row per CDR3 protein. The sample has around 100,000 distinct CDR3 sequences; 11% are singletons. The germline gives CDR1 SQVTM, CDR2 ANQGSEA. The junction had 13 bases not matched to a gene; V was cut back by 7 bases and J by 15 bases. The CDR3 has 12 residues. The study's findings and limits: Blood contained ubiquitous expanded tumor TCRs more at resection than at follow-up.

This clonotype was sampled from a female donor with early-stage non-small cell lung cancer. The V call is TRBV29-1, the J call TRBJ2-1; 9 nucleotides line up with TRBD1. This specimen was PBMCs, taken at follow-up. The CDR3: CSANHRQGGSFF. DNA for the CDR3: TGCAGCGCCAACCACCGACAGGGGGGATCGTTCTTC.